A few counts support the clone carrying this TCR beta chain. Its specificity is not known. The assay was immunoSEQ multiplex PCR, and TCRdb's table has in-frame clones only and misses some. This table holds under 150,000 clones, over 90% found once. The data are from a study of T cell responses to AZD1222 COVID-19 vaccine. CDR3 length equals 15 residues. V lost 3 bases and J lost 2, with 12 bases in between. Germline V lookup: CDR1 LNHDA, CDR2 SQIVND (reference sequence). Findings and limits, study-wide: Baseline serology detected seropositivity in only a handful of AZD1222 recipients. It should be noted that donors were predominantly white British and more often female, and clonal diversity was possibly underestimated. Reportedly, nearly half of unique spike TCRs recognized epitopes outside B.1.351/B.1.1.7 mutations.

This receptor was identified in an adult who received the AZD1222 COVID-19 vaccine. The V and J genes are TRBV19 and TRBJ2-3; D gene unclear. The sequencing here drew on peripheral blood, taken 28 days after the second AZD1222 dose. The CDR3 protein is CASSMGGRNTDTQYF. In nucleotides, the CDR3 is TGTGCCAGTAGTATGGGCGGAAGGAACACAGATACGCAGTATTTT.